The 15 T cell receptor beta chains given below trace back to one sample, sequenced in a study of cytotoxic CD8 clonotypes in ibrutinib-treated CLL. Repertoires were generated with immunoSEQ multiplex PCR, while TCRdb's copy carries only in-frame clones and drops some. This sample has tens of thousands of clones, with around 81% found just once. The starting material was PBMCs, obtained at disease progression, from a patient treated with ibrutinib. The origin of the receptors is a human donor with chronic lymphocytic leukemia.

The chain combines TRBV7-2 with TRBJ1-1; 7 bases line up with TRBD1. The CDR3 covers 13 residues. V was clipped by 1 base and J by 9 bases; unmatched bases: 5. Germline CDR1 SGHTA, CDR2 FQGNSA. The CDR3 DNA sequence: TGTGCCAGCAGCTTAGGGGGACAGAGAAAAGCTTTCTTT. It yields the protein CASSLGGQRKAFF.

V is TRBV10-3 and J is TRBJ1-5; the D is unclear. The length of the CDR3 is 15 residues. Trimming removed 4 bases from V and 6 bases from J, with 16 bases in between. The germline CDR1 and CDR2 sequences are ENHRY and SYGVKD. The CDR3 spells CAISAVAPHGQPQHF. CDR3 nucleotides: TGTGCCATCAGTGCGGTGGCGCCCCACGGTCAGCCCCAGCATTTT.

The chain recombines TRBV18 with TRBJ1-4; D remains unclear. Germline V gene lookup returns CDR1 KGHSH and CDR2 LQKENI. The CDR3 is 14 amino acids. Trimming removed 3 bases at V and 4 bases at J, with 9 bases between. The CDR3 DNA reads as TGTGCCAGCTCACCTAACGGATTTAATGAAAAACTGTTTTTT. Translated, it gives CASSPNGFNEKLFF.

This clone was observed a few times. The chain uses TRBV7-9 and TRBJ1-2, with D unclear. Germline CDR1 SEHNR, CDR2 FQNEAQ (reference sequence). The CDR3 is 12 residues long. V dropped 4 bases and J dropped 8 bases, with 11 bases sitting between them. CDR3 protein: CASSSSMVGYTF. The CDR3 bases are TGTGCCAGCAGCTCGAGTATGGTCGGCTACACCTTC.

V gene TRBV4-2 combines with J gene TRBJ2-2; TRBD1 agrees at 8 bases. The V gene end was trimmed by 5 bases and the J gene end by 0 bases; junction bases not matched to a gene: 2. Per germline, CDR1 LGHNA and CDR2 YNFKEQ. The CDR3 spans 15 residues. DNA of the CDR3: TGTGCCAGCAGCTCGACAGGGGCGAACACCGGGGAGCTGTTTTTT. As protein: CASSSTGANTGELFF.

J is TRBJ1-1 and V is TRBV28, with TRBD1 as a possible D gene (6 bases). In germline, CDR1 is MDHEN, CDR2 SYDVKM. Trimming cost V 5 bases and J 4 bases, with 20 bases left between them. This CDR3 has 16 residues. Here the CDR3 reads CASSGLTGRVSTEAFF. The CDR3 DNA follows: TGTGCCAGCAGTGGGCTAACAGGGCGGGTTTCCACTGAAGCTTTCTTT.

The chain uses TRBV19 and TRBJ2-2; D gene ambiguous. The CDR3 is 14 residues long. CDR1 and CDR2 from the germline V gene are LNHDA and SQIVND (reference sequence). Trimming stripped 5 bases from V and 0 bases from J, with 7 bases between. Here the CDR3 DNA reads TGTGCCAGTAGTGGGGTGGCGAACACCGGGGAGCTGTTTTTT. Translation: CASSGVANTGELFF. The full variable domain, in which reference TRBV19 and TRBJ2-2 provide the parts outside the CDR3, is DGGITQSPKYLFRKEGQNVTLSCEQNLNHDAMYWYRQDPGQGLRLIYYSQIVNDFQKGDIAEGYSVSREKKESFPLTVTSAQKNPTAFYLCASSGVANTGELFFGEGSRLTVL.

CDR3 in amino acids: CASSFSHQSKNIQYF. CDR3 coding DNA: TGTGCCAGCAGTTTCTCCCATCAATCCAAAAACATTCAGTACTTC. The V call is TRBV27, the J call TRBJ2-4; no reliable D call. CDR1 MNHEY and CDR2 SMNVEV come from the germline V gene (reference sequence). The CDR3 loop spans 15 amino acids. The V and J ends lost 3 bases and 2 bases respectively, with 11 bases between them.

The rearrangement uses TRBV20-1 and TRBJ2-7; D may match TRBD1 or TRBD2 (5 bases each). The CDR3 covers 11 residues. The germline gives CDR1 DFQATT, CDR2 SNEGSKA (reference sequence). Deletions cut 6 bases from V and 8 bases from J, with 14 bases between. The CDR3 region is CSAAEGYKQYF. In nucleotides, the CDR3 is TGCAGTGCCGCAGAGGGGTATAAGCAGTACTTC.

The chain couples TRBV4-2 to TRBJ2-1, with 9 positions matching TRBD2. Germline V gene lookup returns CDR1 LGHNA and CDR2 YNFKEQ. The CDR3 sequence is 16 residues long. Trimming cost V 0 bases and J 1 base; bases outside gene matches: 1. CDR3 in amino acids: CASSQDLAGSYNEQFF. The CDR3 nucleotides are TGTGCCAGCAGCCAAGATCTAGCGGGATCCTACAATGAGCAGTTCTTC.

The chain joins TRBV29-1 to TRBJ1-1; D may be TRBD1 (6 bases). V lost 7 bases, J lost 3 bases, and 15 bases lay in between. In germline, CDR1 is SQVTM, CDR2 ANQGSEA. The CDR3 loop spans 13 amino acids. CDR3 loop: CSANQGLDTEAFF. The CDR3 region has the DNA TGCAGCGCAAACCAGGGGTTGGACACTGAAGCTTTCTTT.

The genes are TRBV4-2 and TRBJ2-7; either TRBD1 or TRBD2 may fit D (7 bases each). CDR3 length: 16 residues. In germline, CDR1 is LGHNA, CDR2 YNFKEQ. V lost 0 bases to trimming and J lost 5 bases, with 17 bases between them. The chain's CDR3 is CASSQEAGQGDNEQYF. In DNA, the CDR3 is TGTGCCAGCAGCCAAGAAGCGGGGCAGGGGGATAACGAGCAGTACTTC.

The V call is TRBV19, the J call TRBJ2-6; 9 nucleotides align to TRBD1. V was clipped by 3 bases and J by 4 bases; unmatched bases: 13. CDR3 length equals 19 residues. CDR1 is LNHDA, CDR2 SQIVND, per germline (reference sequence). DNA of the CDR3: TGTGCCAGTAGTATGCGAAGTGCACAGGGGGCGCGGGGGGCCAACGTCCTGACTTTC. Amino acids: CASSMRSAQGARGANVLTF.

V usage is TRBV6-5 and J usage is TRBJ2-3; no clear D. The CDR3 covers 14 residues. Germline V gives CDR1 MNHEY, CDR2 SVGAGI. The V end lost 5 bases, the J end lost 4 bases, and 13 bases lay between the germline ends. In DNA form, the CDR3 reads TGTGCCAGCAGTCTAACGGTCCGCCCAGATACGCAGTATTTT. This translates into CASSLTVRPDTQYF.

The rearrangement joins TRBV29-1 to TRBJ1-2; D possibly corresponds to TRBD1 (5 bases). The V gene's germline CDR1 is SQVTM and CDR2 ANQGSEA. With 6 bases removed from V and 4 bases from J, the gap between germline ends came to 18 bases. The CDR3 is 14 amino acids. CDR3 loop: CSVIDQGSGYGYTF. DNA of the CDR3: TGCAGCGTCATAGACCAGGGCTCGGGCTATGGCTACACCTTC.